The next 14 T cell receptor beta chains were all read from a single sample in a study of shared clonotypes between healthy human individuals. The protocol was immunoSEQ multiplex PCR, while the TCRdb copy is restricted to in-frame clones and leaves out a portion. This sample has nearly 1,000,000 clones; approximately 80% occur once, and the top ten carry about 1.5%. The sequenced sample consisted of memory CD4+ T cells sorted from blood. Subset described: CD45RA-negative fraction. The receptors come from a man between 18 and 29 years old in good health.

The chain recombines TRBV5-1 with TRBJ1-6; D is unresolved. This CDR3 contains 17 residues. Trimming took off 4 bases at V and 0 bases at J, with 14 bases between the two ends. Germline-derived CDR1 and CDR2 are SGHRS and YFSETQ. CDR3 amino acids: CASSPRTASSYNSPLHF. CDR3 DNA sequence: TGCGCCAGCAGCCCGCGGACCGCGAGCTCCTATAATTCACCCCTCCACTTT.

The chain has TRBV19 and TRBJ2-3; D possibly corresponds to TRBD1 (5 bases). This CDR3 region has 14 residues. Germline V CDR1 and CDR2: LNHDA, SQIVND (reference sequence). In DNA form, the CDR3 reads TGTGCAACAACCACAGGCCCAAGCACAGATACGCAGTATTTT. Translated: CATTTGPSTDTQYF.

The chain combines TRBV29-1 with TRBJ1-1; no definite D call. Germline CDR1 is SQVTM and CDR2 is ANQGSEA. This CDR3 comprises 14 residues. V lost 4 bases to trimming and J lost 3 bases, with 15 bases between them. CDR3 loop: CSVAVRGVDTEAFF. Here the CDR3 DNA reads TGCAGCGTTGCAGTGCGTGGGGTTGACACTGAAGCTTTCTTT. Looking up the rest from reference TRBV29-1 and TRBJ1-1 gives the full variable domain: SAVISQKPSRDICQRGTSLTIQCQVDSQVTMMFWYRQQPGQSLTLIATANQGSEATYESGFVIDKFPISRPNLTFSTLTVSNMSPEDSSIYLCSVAVRGVDTEAFFGQGTRLTVV.

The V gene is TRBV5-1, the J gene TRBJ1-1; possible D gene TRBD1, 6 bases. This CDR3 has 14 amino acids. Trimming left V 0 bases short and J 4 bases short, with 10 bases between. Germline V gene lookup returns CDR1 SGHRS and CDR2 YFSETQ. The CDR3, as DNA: TGCGCCAGCAGCTTGGCCACAGGGAGCACTGAAGCTTTCTTT. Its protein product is CASSLATGSTEAFF.

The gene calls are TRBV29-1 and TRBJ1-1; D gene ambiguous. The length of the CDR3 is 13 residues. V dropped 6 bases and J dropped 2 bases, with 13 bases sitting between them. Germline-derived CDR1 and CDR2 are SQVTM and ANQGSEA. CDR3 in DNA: TGCAGCGTCTGCGAGGCGGCCAACACTGAAGCTTTCTTT. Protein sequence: CSVCEAANTEAFF.

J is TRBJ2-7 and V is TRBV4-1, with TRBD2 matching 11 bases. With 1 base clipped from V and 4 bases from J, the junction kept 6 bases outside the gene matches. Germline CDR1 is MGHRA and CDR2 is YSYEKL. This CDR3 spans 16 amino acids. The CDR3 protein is CASSQAPGLAAYEQYF. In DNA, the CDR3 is TGCGCCAGCAGCCAAGCCCCGGGACTAGCGGCATACGAGCAGTACTTC.

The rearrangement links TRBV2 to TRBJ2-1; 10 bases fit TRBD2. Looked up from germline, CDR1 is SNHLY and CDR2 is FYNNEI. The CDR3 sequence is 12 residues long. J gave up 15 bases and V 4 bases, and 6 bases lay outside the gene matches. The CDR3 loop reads CASSGAGGPRFF. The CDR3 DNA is TGTGCCAGCAGTGGAGCGGGAGGGCCTCGGTTCTTC.

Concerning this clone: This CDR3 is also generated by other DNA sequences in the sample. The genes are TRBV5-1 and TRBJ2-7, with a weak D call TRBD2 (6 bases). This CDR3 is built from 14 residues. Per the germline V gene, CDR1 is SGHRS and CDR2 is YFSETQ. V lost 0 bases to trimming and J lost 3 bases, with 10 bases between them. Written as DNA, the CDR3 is TGCGCCAGCAGCTTGGGCCAGGGAGGCTACGAGCAGTACTTC. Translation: CASSLGQGGYEQYF.

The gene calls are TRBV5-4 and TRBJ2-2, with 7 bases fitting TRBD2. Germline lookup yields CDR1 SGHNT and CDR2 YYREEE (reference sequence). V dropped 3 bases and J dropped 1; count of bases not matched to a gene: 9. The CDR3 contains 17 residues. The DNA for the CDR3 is TGTGCCAGCAGCTACCGGACTAGGGGTAGGAACACCGGGGAGCTGTTTTTT. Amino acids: CASSYRTRGRNTGELFF.

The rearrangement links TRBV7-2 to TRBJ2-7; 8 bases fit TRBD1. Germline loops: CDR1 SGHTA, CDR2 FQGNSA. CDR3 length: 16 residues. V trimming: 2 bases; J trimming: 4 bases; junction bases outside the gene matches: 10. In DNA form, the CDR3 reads TGTGCCAGCAGCTTATCGGGCAGGGGGCGCGCGTACGAGCAGTACTTC. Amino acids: CASSLSGRGRAYEQYF.

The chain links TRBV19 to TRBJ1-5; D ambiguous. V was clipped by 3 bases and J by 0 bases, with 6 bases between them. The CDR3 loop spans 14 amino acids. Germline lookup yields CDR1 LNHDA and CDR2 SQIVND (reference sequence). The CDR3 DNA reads TGTGCCAGTAGTATTGCGAATAGCAATCAGCCCCAGCATTTT. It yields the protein CASSIANSNQPQHF.

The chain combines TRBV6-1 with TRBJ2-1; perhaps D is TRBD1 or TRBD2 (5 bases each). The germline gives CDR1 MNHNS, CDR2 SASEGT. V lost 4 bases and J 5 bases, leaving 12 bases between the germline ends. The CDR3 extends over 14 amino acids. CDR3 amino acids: CASSALGRNNEQFF. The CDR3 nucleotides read TGTGCCAGCAGTGCCCTGGGACGAAACAATGAGCAGTTCTTC.

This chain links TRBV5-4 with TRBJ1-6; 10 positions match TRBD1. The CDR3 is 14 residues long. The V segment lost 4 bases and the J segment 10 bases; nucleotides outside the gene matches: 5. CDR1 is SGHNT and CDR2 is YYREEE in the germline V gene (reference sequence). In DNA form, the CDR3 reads TGTGCCAGCAGCCTGACAGGGGGCGCCTCACCCCTCCACTTT. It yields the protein CASSLTGGASPLHF. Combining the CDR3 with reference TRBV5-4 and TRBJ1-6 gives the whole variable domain ETGVTQSPTHLIKTRGQQVTLRCSSQSGHNTVSWYQQALGQGPQFIFQYYREEENGRGNFPPRFSGLQFPNYSSELNVNALELDDSALYLCASSLTGGASPLHFGNGTRLTVT.

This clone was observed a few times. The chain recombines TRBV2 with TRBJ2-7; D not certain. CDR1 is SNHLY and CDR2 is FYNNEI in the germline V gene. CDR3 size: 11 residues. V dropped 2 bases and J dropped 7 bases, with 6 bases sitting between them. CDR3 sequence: CASSESGEQYF. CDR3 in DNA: TGTGCCAGCAGTGAAAGTGGGGAGCAGTACTTC.